This T cell receptor (beta chain) was sequenced in a study of blood T cells in healthy people across ages. Study in general: T cells yielded about one barcoded beta molecule per two cells through template switching. Findings and caveats of the study: Per million T cells, TCR beta diversity dropped about linearly as age rose.

Through a sample-barcoded 5' primer and a J-beta primer mix, a second PCR was run for roughly 6 to 11 cycles. From the 5' RACE reads, TCRdb called clonotypes with MiXCR, one entry per CDR3 protein. The data hold about a million distinct CDR3 sequences, with 51% observed a single time. This clonotype was recorded a few times. As yet, its antigen is unknown. CDR3 size: 14 residues. Per the germline V gene, CDR1 is SGHAT and CDR2 is FQDESV (reference sequence). Trimming took off 4 bases at V and 2 bases at J, with 10 bases between the two ends. V usage is TRBV11-1 and J usage is TRBJ2-3; tentative D call: TRBD2 (6 bases). Sequencing was done on a sample of blood. The TCR comes from a woman aged 55-70 years in good health. The CDR3 DNA reads as TGTGCCAGCAGCTCGGGGACTGCCACAGATACGCAGTATTTT. It specifies CASSSGTATDTQYF.